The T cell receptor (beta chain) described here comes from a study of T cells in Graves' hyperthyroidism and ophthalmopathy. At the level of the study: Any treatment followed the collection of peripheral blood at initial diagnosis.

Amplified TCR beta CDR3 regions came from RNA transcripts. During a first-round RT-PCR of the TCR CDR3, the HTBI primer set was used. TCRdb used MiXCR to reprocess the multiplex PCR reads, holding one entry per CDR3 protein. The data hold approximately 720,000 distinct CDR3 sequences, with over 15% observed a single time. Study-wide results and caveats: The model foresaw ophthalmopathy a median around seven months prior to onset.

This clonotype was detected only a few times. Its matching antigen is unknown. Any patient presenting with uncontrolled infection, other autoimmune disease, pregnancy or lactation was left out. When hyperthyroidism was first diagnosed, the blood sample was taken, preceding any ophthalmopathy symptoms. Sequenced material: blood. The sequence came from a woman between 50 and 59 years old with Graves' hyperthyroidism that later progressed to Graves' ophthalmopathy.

Here the CDR3 reads CASSGGGENTEAFF. Here the CDR3 DNA reads TGTGCCAGCAGCGGCGGGGGGGAGAACACTGAAGCTTTCTTT. The chain carries TRBV6-1 and TRBJ1-1; D is possibly TRBD1 (5 bases). CDR3 length: 14 amino acids. V was pared by 6 bases and J by 1 base, with 12 bases between. The germline CDR1 and CDR2 sequences are MNHNS and SASEGT.